The sequence of this T cell receptor beta chain was determined in a study of beta chain features in type 1 diabetes. In the study overall: All samples yielded around 98 million examined sorted cells. Study-wide findings and caveats: In all four CD4+ subsets, TCRB CDR3 length was significantly, moderately reduced in type 1 diabetes.

The V gene lost 1 base and the J gene lost 2 bases, with 7 bases spanning the gap. The CDR3 extends over 14 amino acids. Per germline, CDR1 KGHSH and CDR2 LQKENI. Of note for this clone: The antigen remains unidentified.

Reverse transcription of all isolated RNA meant that expressed TCRB transcripts were sequenced. Generated by immunoSEQ multiplex PCR, the TCRdb table keeps only in-frame clones and is missing some. The repertoire holds around 250,000 clones, roughly 21% seen once, with less than 0.035% in the top ten. The chain has TRBV18 and TRBJ2-3, with D tentatively TRBD1 (6 bases). Sequencing input: naive CD4+ T cells from blood. This receptor was obtained from a woman aged 40 to 50 with type 1 diabetes. CDR3 residues: CASSPQGDTDTQYF. The DNA for the CDR3 is TGTGCCAGCTCACCACAGGGGGACACAGATACGCAGTATTTT.